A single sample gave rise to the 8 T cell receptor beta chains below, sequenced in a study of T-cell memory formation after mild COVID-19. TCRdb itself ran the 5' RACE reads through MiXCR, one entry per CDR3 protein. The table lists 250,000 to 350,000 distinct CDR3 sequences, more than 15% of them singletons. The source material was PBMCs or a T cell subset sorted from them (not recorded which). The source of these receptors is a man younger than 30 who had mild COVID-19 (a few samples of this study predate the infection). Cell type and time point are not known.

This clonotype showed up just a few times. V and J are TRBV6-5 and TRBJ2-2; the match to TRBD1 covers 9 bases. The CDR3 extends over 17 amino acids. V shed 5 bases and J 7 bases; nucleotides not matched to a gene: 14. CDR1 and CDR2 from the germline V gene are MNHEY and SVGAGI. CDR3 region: CASSASGSGQGYGELFF. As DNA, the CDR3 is TGTGCCAGCAGTGCTTCGGGGTCGGGACAGGGCTACGGGGAGCTGTTTTTT.

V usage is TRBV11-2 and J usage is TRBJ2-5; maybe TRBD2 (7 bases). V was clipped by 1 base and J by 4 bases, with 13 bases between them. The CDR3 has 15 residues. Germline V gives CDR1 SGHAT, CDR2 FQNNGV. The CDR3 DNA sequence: TGTGCCAGCAGCTTAGCTGCGGGGGCGGGAGAGACCCAGTACTTC. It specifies CASSLAAGAGETQYF.

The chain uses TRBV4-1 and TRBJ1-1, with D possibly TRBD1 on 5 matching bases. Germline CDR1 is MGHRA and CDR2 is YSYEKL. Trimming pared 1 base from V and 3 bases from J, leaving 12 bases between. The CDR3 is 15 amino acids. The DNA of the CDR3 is TGCGCCAGCAGCCAAGTGTGGGGGTTGGACACTGAAGCTTTCTTT. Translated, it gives CASSQVWGLDTEAFF.

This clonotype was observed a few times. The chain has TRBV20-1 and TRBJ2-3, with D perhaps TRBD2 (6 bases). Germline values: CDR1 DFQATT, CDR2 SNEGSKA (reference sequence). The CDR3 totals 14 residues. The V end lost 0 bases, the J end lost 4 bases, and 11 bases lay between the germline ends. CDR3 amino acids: CSARDGREADTQYF. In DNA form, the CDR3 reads TGCAGTGCTAGAGATGGGCGGGAAGCAGATACGCAGTATTTT.

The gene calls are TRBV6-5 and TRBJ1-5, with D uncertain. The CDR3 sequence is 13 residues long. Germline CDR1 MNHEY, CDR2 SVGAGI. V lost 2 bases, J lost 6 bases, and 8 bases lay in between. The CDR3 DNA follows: TGTGCCAGCAGTTACAACAGATTTCAGCCCCAGCATTTT. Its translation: CASSYNRFQPQHF.

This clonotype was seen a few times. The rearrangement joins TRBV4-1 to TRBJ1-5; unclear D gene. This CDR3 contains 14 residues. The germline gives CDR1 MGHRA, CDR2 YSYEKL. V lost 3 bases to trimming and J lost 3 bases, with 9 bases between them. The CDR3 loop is CASSQGKSNQPQHF. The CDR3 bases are TGCGCCAGCAGCCAGGGGAAATCCAATCAGCCCCAGCATTTT.

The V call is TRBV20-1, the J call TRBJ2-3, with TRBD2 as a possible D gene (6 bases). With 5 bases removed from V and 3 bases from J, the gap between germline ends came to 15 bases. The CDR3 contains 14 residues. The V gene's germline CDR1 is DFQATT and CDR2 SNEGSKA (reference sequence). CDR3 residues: CSAHGTRGTDTQYF. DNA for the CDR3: TGCAGTGCTCACGGGACTCGGGGGACAGATACGCAGTATTTT.

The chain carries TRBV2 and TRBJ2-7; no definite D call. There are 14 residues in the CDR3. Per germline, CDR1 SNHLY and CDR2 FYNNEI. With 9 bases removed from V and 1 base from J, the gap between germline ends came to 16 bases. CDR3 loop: CASPRFGPSYEQYF. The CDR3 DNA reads TGTGCCAGTCCTAGATTTGGACCGTCCTACGAGCAGTACTTC. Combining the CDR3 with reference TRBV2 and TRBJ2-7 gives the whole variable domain EPEVTQTPSHQVTQMGQEVILRCVPISNHLYFYWYRQILGQKVEFLVSFYNNEISEKSEIFDDQFSVERPDGSNFTLKIRSTKLEDSAMYFCASPRFGPSYEQYFGPGTRLTVT.